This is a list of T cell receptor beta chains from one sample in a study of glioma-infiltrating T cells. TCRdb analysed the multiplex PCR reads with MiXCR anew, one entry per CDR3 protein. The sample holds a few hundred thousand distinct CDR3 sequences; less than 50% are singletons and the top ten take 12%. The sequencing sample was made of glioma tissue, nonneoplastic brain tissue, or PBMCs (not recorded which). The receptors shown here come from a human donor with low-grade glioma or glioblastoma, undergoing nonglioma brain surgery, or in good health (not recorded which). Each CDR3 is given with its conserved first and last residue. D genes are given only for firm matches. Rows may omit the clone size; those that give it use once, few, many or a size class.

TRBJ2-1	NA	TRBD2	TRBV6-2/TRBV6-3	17	TGTGCCAGCAGTTTCCAAATTCAGACTAGCGGGATCGGGGAGCAGTTCTTC	CASSFQIQTSGIGEQFF
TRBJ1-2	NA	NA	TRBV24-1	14	TGTGCCACCAGTGATTTGAGACAATCCTATGGCTACACCTTC	CATSDLRQSYGYTF
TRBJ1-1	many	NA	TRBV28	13	TGTGCCAGCAGTCCGAGGGGCGCGACTTTGGCTTTCTTT	CASSPRGATLAFF
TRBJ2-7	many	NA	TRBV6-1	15	TGTGCCAGCAGTCCCCCAAGGGGTTTCCAAAGCGAGCAGTACTTC	CASSPPRGFQSEQYF
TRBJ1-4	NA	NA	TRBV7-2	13	TGTGCCAGCAGCGGCGGCCGTCTTGAAAAACTGTTTTTT	CASSGGRLEKLFF
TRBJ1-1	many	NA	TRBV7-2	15	TGTGCCAGCAGCGGAGATGGTAGGGTGAACACTGAAGCTTTCTTT	CASSGDGRVNTEAFF
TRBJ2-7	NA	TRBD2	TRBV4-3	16	TGCGCCAGCAGCCAAGACCCTAGCGGGGTCTCCTACGAGCAGTACTTC	CASSQDPSGVSYEQYF
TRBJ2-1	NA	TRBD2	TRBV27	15	TGTGCCAGCAGTTTAAAAGCGGGGCGAGGCAATGAGCAGTTCTTC	CASSLKAGRGNEQFF
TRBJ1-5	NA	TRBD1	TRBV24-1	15	TGTGCCACCAGTGACCGAAGACAGGGTGGTCAGCCCCAGCATTTT	CATSDRRQGGQPQHF
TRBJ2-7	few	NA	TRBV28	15	TGTGCCAGCAGTTTAGGCTTCCTTGCCCTCTACGAGCAGTACTTC	CASSLGFLALYEQYF
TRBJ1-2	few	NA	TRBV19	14	TGTGCCAGTAGTATCGGCAGGACGACAACTGGCTACACCTTC	CASSIGRTTTGYTF
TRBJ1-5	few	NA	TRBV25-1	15	TGTGCCAGCAGTGAAACGGGGGGGGGAGGACAGCCCCAGCATTTT	CASSETGGGGQPQHF
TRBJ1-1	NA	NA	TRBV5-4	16	TGTGCCAGCAGCTTGATACCAGCAACAATGTCAACTGAAGCTTTCTTT	CASSLIPATMSTEAFF
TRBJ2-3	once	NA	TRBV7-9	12	TGTGCCATAGAAGAAGGCACAGATACGCAGTATTTT	CAIEEGTDTQYF
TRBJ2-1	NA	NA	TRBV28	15	TGTGCCAGCAGCTTAGAACTGAGCTCCTACAATGAGCAGTTCTTC	CASSLELSSYNEQFF
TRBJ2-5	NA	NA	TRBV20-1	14	TGCAGTGCTAGAGATTGGGTGACAATAGAGACCCAGTACTTC	CSARDWVTIETQYF
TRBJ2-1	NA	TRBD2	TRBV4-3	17	TGCGCCAGCAGCCCGGGGATACTAGCGGCCTACTACAATGAGCAGTTCTTC	CASSPGILAAYYNEQFF
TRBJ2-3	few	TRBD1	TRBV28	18	TGTGCCAGCAGTTTCATCCCGACAGGGGGCGTTCTCACAGATACGCAGTATTTT	CASSFIPTGGVLTDTQYF
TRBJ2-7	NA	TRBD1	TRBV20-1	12	TGCAGTACCCCGGACAGGGCCAACGAGCAGTACTTC	CSTPDRANEQYF
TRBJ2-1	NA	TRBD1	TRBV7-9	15	TGTGCCAGCAGCTACGGGACAGGGGGTATGAATGAGCAGTTCTTC	CASSYGTGGMNEQFF
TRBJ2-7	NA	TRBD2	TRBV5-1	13	TGCGCCAGCAGCGGTAGCGGGAGTTACGAGCAGTACTTC	CASSGSGSYEQYF
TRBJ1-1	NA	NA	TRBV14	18	TGTGCCAGCAGCCAAGATCTAGTAAGCTTTTCAATGGGTGGTGAAGCTTTCTTT	CASSQDLVSFSMGGEAFF
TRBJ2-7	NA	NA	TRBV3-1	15	TGTGCCAGCAGCCAAGATCCCTCGCGTGATTACGAGCAGTACTTC	CASSQDPSRDYEQYF
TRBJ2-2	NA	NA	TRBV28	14	TGTGCCAGCGGGCGAGGAACGAACACCGGGGAGCTGTTTTTT	CASGRGTNTGELFF
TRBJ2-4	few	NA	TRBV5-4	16	TGTGCCAGCAGCCAGGACTTGTCTTCAGCCAAAAACATTCAGTACTTC	CASSQDLSSAKNIQYF
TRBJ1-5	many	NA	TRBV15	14	TGTGCCACCAGCAGAGATGTACCTAGGCAGCCCCAGCATTTT	CATSRDVPRQPQHF
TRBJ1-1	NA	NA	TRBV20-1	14	TGCAGTGTCCCCCGGGACGCGGGCCTCACTGAAGCTTTCTTT	CSVPRDAGLTEAFF
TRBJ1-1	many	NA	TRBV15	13	TGTGCCACCAGCAGAGCGGGGAGCACTGAAGCTTTCTTT	CATSRAGSTEAFF
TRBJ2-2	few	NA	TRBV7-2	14	TGTGCCAGCCGGAGGGGGGGCGTCGGCGGGGAGCTGTTTTTT	CASRRGGVGGELFF
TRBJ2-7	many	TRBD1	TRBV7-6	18	TGTGCCAGCAGCTCGTTCCCCGGGACAGGGACCATATCCTACGAGCAGTACTTC	CASSSFPGTGTISYEQYF